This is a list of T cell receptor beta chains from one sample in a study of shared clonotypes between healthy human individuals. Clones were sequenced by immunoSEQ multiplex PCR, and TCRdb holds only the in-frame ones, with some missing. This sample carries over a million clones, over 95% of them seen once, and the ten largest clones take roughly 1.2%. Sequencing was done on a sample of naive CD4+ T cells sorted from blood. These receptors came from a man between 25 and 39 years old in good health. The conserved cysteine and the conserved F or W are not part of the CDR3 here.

CDR3 protein: ASSWAGGLITGGGQPQH
J gene: TRBJ1-5
V gene: TRBV9

CDR3 protein: ASGLVLGAGAYEQY
J gene: TRBJ2-7
V gene: TRBV12-5

CDR3 protein: ASQGVSEETQY
J gene: TRBJ2-5
V gene: TRBV7-9

CDR3 protein: ASSLSGRGTDTQY
J gene: TRBJ2-3
V gene: TRBV27

CDR3 protein: ASSAAWAIDEQY
J gene: TRBJ2-7
V gene: TRBV9

CDR3 protein: ASSKLAGGPDTQY
J gene: TRBJ2-3
V gene: TRBV19

CDR3 protein: ASSLSPPSGRVHEQY
J gene: TRBJ2-7
V gene: TRBV28

CDR3 protein: AIRPLGSYNEQF
J gene: TRBJ2-1
V gene: TRBV10-3

CDR3 protein: ASSTMGETQY
J gene: TRBJ2-5
V gene: TRBV5-1

CDR3 protein: ASSRVGPEAF
J gene: TRBJ1-1
V gene: TRBV6-1

CDR3 protein: ASSSSGETSGSRSYNEQF
J gene: TRBJ2-1
V gene: TRBV2

CDR3 protein: ASSQEKQRGYEQY
J gene: TRBJ2-7
V gene: TRBV7-2

CDR3 protein: ASSPRDRGGLQPQH
J gene: TRBJ1-5
V gene: TRBV6-6

CDR3 protein: ASSSYPQTSGIGYNEQF
J gene: TRBJ2-1
V gene: TRBV7-3

CDR3 protein: SVEDFGALEFQETQY
J gene: TRBJ2-5
V gene: TRBV29-1

CDR3 protein: ASSLTLVGNEQF
J gene: TRBJ2-1
V gene: TRBV11-2

CDR3 protein: ASSLGRVRLETQY
J gene: TRBJ2-5
V gene: TRBV5-1

CDR3 protein: ASSVAGSQETQY
J gene: TRBJ2-5
V gene: TRBV9

CDR3 protein: ASSLPGYEQY
J gene: TRBJ2-7
V gene: TRBV28

CDR3 protein: ASSLGTGGRETQY
J gene: TRBJ2-5
V gene: TRBV11-2

CDR3 protein: AWRTTLNTEAF
J gene: TRBJ1-1
V gene: TRBV30

CDR3 protein: ASSPPGGGRTGANVLT
J gene: TRBJ2-6
V gene: TRBV27

CDR3 protein: ASSRRGHSGRARNEQF
J gene: TRBJ2-1
V gene: TRBV13

CDR3 protein: ASSLAWDKGLVFGEAF
J gene: TRBJ1-1
V gene: TRBV7-9

CDR3 protein: ATSRDQGGRGLAYNEQF
J gene: TRBJ2-1
V gene: TRBV15

CDR3 protein: ASSDSGGTGELF
J gene: TRBJ2-2
V gene: TRBV10-1

CDR3 protein: ASSEGGQGAGYT
J gene: TRBJ1-2
V gene: TRBV6-1

CDR3 protein: ASSEEVHDEKLF
J gene: TRBJ1-4
V gene: TRBV5-1

CDR3 protein: ASSDYGGGAPDTQY
J gene: TRBJ2-3
V gene: TRBV6-4

CDR3 protein: ASSPTGDSGNEQF
J gene: TRBJ2-1
V gene: TRBV18

CDR3 protein: ASSLPRTSGSKDKF
J gene: TRBJ2-1
V gene: TRBV5-4

CDR3 protein: ASSEKLRLATYNEQF
J gene: TRBJ2-1
V gene: TRBV6-1

CDR3 protein: ASRTTWAAYEQY
J gene: TRBJ2-7
V gene: TRBV2

CDR3 protein: ASSPAWKAF
J gene: TRBJ1-1
V gene: TRBV7-9

CDR3 protein: ASEGREASLQETQY
J gene: TRBJ2-5
V gene: TRBV25-1